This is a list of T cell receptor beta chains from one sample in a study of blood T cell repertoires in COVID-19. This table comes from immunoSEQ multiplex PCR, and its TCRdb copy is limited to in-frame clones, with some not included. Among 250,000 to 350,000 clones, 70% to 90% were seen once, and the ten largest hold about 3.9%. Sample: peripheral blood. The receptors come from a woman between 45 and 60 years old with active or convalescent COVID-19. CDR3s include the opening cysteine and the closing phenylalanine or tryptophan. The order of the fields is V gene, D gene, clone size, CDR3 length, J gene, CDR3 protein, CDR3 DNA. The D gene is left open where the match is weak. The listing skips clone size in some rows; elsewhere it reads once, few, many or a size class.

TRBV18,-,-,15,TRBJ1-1,CASSPWAGGNTEAFF,TGTGCCAGCTCACCATGGGCCGGTGGGAACACTGAAGCTTTCTTT
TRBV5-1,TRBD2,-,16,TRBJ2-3,CASSLGSAGATDTQYF,TGCGCCAGCAGCTTGGGGTCTGCGGGAGCCACAGATACGCAGTATTTT
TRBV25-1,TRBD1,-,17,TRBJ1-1,CASSELRTGGMNTEAFF,TGTGCCAGCAGTGAATTGAGGACAGGCGGTATGAACACTGAAGCTTTCTTT
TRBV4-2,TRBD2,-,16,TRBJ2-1,CASSQDLAGTLNEQFF,TGTGCCAGCAGCCAAGATTTAGCGGGGACACTGAATGAGCAGTTCTTC
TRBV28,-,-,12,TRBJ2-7,CASNQGVYEQYF,TGTGCCAGCAACCAGGGTGTCTACGAGCAGTACTTC
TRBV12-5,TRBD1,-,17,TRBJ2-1,CASGFSAGGSSYNEQFF,TGTGCTAGTGGTTTTTCCGCAGGGGGTAGCTCCTACAATGAGCAGTTCTTC
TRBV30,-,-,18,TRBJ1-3,CAWSVFGQGQVSGNTIYF,TGTGCCTGGAGTGTATTTGGGCAGGGCCAAGTATCTGGAAACACCATATATTTT
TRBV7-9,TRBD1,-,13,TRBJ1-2,CASSFGTGEGYTF,TGTGCCAGCAGCTTCGGGACAGGGGAAGGCTACACCTTC
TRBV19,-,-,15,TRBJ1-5,CASSYPRYSNQPQHF,TGTGCCAGTAGCTACCCGCGATATAGCAATCAGCCCCAGCATTTT
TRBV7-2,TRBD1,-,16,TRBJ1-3,CASSLMTGASGNTIYF,TGTGCCAGCAGCCTTATGACAGGGGCCTCTGGAAACACCATATATTTT
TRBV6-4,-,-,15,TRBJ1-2,CASSAEGGQRDGYTF,TGTGCCAGCAGTGCAGAGGGAGGGCAGAGAGATGGCTACACCTTC
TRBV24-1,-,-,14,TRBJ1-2,CATSGTAGDYGYTF,TGTGCCACCAGTGGGACAGCCGGGGACTATGGCTACACCTTC
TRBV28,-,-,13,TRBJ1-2,CASSLGRVYGYTF,TGTGCCAGCAGTTTAGGCAGGGTATATGGCTACACCTTC
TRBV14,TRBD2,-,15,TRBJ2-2,CASSQWGGNTGELFF,TGTGCCAGCAGCCAATGGGGGGGGAACACCGGGGAGCTGTTTTTT
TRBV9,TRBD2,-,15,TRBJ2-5,CASSVGGTSQETQYF,TGTGCCAGCAGCGTAGGGGGGACTAGTCAAGAGACCCAGTACTTC
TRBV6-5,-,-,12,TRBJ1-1,CASRDQGFRAFF,TGTGCCAGCAGGGACCAGGGGTTTAGAGCTTTCTTT
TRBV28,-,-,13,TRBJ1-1,CASSLWGAAEAFF,TGTGCCAGCAGTTTATGGGGGGCCGCTGAAGCTTTCTTT
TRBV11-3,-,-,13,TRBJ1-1,CASSLDRGTEAFF,TGTGCCAGCAGCTTAGACAGGGGTACTGAAGCTTTCTTT
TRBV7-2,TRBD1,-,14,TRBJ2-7,CASSAGTGYYEQYF,TGTGCCAGCAGCGCCGGGACAGGGTACTACGAGCAGTACTTC
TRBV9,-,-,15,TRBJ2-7,CASSVGGTNSYEQYF,TGTGCCAGCAGCGTAGGCGGCACAAACTCCTACGAGCAGTACTTC
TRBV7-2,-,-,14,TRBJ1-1,CASSLVLGGTEAFF,TGTGCCAGCAGCTTAGTCCTGGGGGGCACTGAAGCTTTCTTT
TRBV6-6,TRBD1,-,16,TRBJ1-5,CASSYLGGQIDQPQHF,TGTGCCAGCAGTTATCTCGGGGGACAGATCGATCAGCCCCAGCATTTT
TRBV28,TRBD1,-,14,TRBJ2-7,CASSPGGQDYEQYF,TGTGCCAGCAGTCCTGGGGGACAGGACTACGAGCAGTACTTC
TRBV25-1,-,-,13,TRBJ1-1,CASSARMNTEAFF,TGTGCCAGCAGTGCTAGAATGAACACTGAAGCTTTCTTT
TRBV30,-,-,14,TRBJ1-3,CAAESGLSGNTIYF,TGTGCCGCGGAGTCAGGGTTGTCTGGAAACACCATATATTTT
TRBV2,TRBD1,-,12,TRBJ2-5,CASRTGLETQYF,TGTGCCAGCAGGACAGGGCTAGAGACCCAGTACTTC
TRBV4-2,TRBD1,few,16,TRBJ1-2,CASSQLRQGFNYGYTF,TGTGCCAGCAGCCAACTACGACAGGGCTTTAACTATGGCTACACCTTC
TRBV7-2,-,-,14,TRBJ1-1,CASSLEAQNTEAFF,TGTGCCAGCAGCTTAGAAGCCCAGAACACTGAAGCTTTCTTT
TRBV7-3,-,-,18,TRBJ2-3,CASSTAGIEPPHTDTQYF,TGTGCCAGCAGCACAGCAGGGATTGAACCCCCACACACAGATACGCAGTATTTT
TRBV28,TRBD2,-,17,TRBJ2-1,CASSYTPGLARGNEQFF,TGTGCCAGCAGTTACACGCCAGGACTAGCACGGGGGAATGAGCAGTTCTTC
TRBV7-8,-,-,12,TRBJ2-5,CASGGTDETQYF,TGTGCCAGCGGCGGAACCGACGAGACCCAGTACTTC
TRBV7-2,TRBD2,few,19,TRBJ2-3,CASSIHPMSREGLGATQYF,TGTGCCAGCAGCATCCACCCTATGTCGCGGGAGGGTTTAGGGGCTACGCAGTATTTT
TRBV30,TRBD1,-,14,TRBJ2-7,CAWHPGQGAREQYF,TGTGCCTGGCACCCGGGACAGGGGGCCCGCGAGCAGTACTTC
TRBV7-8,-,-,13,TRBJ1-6,CASSIDMVPPLHF,TGTGCCAGCAGCATAGACATGGTCCCACCCCTCCACTTT